The T cell receptor (beta chain) under discussion was sequenced for a study of control samples from healthy donors and cancer patients. Assay used: immunoSEQ multiplex PCR; TCRdb lists only in-frame clones, some missing. The profile shows around 100,000 clones, roughly nine tenths of them singletons. J was trimmed by 10 bases and V by 2 bases; bases with no gene match: 7. Germline CDR1 SGHNT, CDR2 YYREEE (reference sequence). The CDR3 totals 15 residues. This chain joins TRBV5-4 and TRBJ1-6; TRBD1 matches 9 bases. This clonotype was obtained from a woman aged 45-60 years in good health. Material for sequencing was blood. The chain's CDR3 is CASSLGQGLRSPLHF. The CDR3 DNA is TGTGCCAGCAGCTTAGGACAGGGGCTTCGATCACCCCTCCACTTT.